Following are 22 T cell receptor beta chains from one sample sequenced in a study of CD8+ T cells in alopecia areata. RNA, once extracted, was reverse transcribed into cDNA for use as the sequencing template. The method was immunoSEQ multiplex PCR; TCRdb's version includes in-frame clones alone and lacks a portion of them. The sample has approximately 150,000 clones, roughly half seen once. Source: CD4+ T cells sorted from blood, taken at week 0. The receptors derive from a human donor with alopecia areata.

The chain employs TRBV19 and TRBJ2-1; TRBD1 might be the D (6 bases). The CDR3 is 16 residues long. Trimming removed 3 bases at V and 1 base at J, with 13 bases between. From germline, CDR1 is LNHDA and CDR2 SQIVND (reference sequence). The CDR3 loop reads CASSIPLGHSYNEQFF. The CDR3 DNA follows: TGTGCCAGTAGTATTCCTCTGGGACATTCCTACAATGAGCAGTTCTTC. The complete variable domain, with remaining parts taken from reference TRBV19 and TRBJ2-1, reads DGGITQSPKYLFRKEGQNVTLSCEQNLNHDAMYWYRQDPGQGLRLIYYSQIVNDFQKGDIAEGYSVSREKKESFPLTVTSAQKNPTAFYLCASSIPLGHSYNEQFFGPGTRLTVL.

The chain employs TRBV7-2 and TRBJ1-5, with D tentatively TRBD1 (6 bases). The CDR3 is 15 residues long. The germline V gene has CDR1 SGHTA and CDR2 FQGNSA. V shed 5 bases and J shed 4 bases, with 15 bases lying between them. The CDR3 loop reads CASSLWTVGNQPQHF. CDR3 in DNA: TGTGCCAGCAGCCTCTGGACAGTCGGGAATCAGCCCCAGCATTTT.

This clone was detected only a few times. The chain joins TRBV11-2 to TRBJ2-7, with TRBD2 identical over 8 bases. V lost 8 bases and J lost 5; bases outside the gene matches: 20. The CDR3 is 17 residues long. From germline, CDR1 is SGHAT and CDR2 FQNNGV. CDR3 sequence (DNA): TGTGCCAGCGCTCAACAAACGGGGAGCGGGAGTTCCCACGAGCAGTACTTC. Protein sequence: CASAQQTGSGSSHEQYF.

This chain uses TRBV6-4 with TRBJ2-3; D tentatively reads TRBD1 or TRBD2 (5 bases each). The CDR3 totals 15 residues. Germline values: CDR1 MRHNA, CDR2 SNTAGT. With 7 bases removed from V and 9 bases from J, the gap between germline ends came to 23 bases. The CDR3 loop reads CASISAGRLRETQYF. The CDR3 DNA sequence: TGTGCCAGCATCTCGGCAGGGCGATTGAGGGAAACGCAGTATTTT.

In this sample, this clone turned up once. The chain uses TRBV9 and TRBJ2-2, with D uncertain. Germline V gene data show CDR1 as SGDLS and CDR2 as YYNGEE. V dropped 0 bases and J dropped 2 bases, with 8 bases sitting between them. CDR3 size: 15 residues. In DNA, the CDR3 is TGTGCCAGCAGCGTAGGAATGGGAAACACCGGGGAGCTGTTTTTT. Its protein is CASSVGMGNTGELFF.

The chain uses TRBV5-1 and TRBJ2-2; D gene ambiguous. The CDR3 is 14 residues long. The germline CDR1 and CDR2 sequences are SGHRS and YFSETQ. Between the trimmed V and J ends, which lost 5 bases and 1 base, there was a span of 9 bases. The CDR3 region is CASSRRENTGELFF. CDR3 DNA: TGCGCCAGCAGTCGCCGAGAGAACACCGGGGAGCTGTTTTTT.

This clone occurred once. The genes are TRBV2 and TRBJ1-1; D unresolved. Germline CDR1 and CDR2: SNHLY and FYNNEI. This CDR3 region has 15 residues. The V end lost 1 base, the J end lost 0 bases, and 9 bases lay between the germline ends. CDR3 bases: TGTGCCAGCAGTGAAGACCCGGTGATGAACACTGAAGCTTTCTTT. This gives the protein CASSEDPVMNTEAFF.

The chain is built from TRBV5-1 and TRBJ2-7; tentatively, D is TRBD1 (6 bases). The CDR3 totals 14 residues. The germline CDR1 and CDR2 sequences are SGHRS and YFSETQ. Trimming removed 2 bases at V and 1 base at J, with 10 bases between. The CDR3 sequence: CASSFTGSSYEQYF. In DNA, the CDR3 is TGCGCCAGCAGCTTTACAGGGTCGTCCTACGAGCAGTACTTC.

The V and J genes are TRBV28 and TRBJ2-2, with TRBD1 as a possible D gene (6 bases). The CDR3 sequence is 15 residues long. Germline V gene sequence: CDR1 MDHEN, CDR2 SYDVKM. Trimming pared 4 bases from V and 6 bases from J, leaving 15 bases between. Here the CDR3 DNA reads TGTGCCAGCAGTTCCACGAACAGGGCTCCCGGGGAGCTGTTTTTT. Protein product: CASSSTNRAPGELFF.

This clone was found once. The chain uses TRBV30 and TRBJ1-5; unclear D gene. Germline V lookup: CDR1 GTSNPN, CDR2 SVGIG (reference sequence). The CDR3 loop spans 14 amino acids. Trimming removed 3 bases at V and 1 base at J, with 10 bases between. The CDR3 bases are TGTGCCTGGAGCGGCGGGGTAAGCAATCAGCCCCAGCATTTT. This sequence encodes CAWSGGVSNQPQHF. Full variable domain (missing parts from reference TRBV30 and TRBJ1-5): SQTIHQWPATLVQPVGSPLSLECTVEGTSNPNLYWYRQAAGRGLQLLFYSVGIGQISSEVPQNLSASRPQDRQFILSSKKLLLSDSGFYLCAWSGGVSNQPQHFGDGTRLSIL.

The gene calls are TRBV5-1 and TRBJ2-2; 9 positions match TRBD2. Trimming took 7 bases from V and 2 from J; bases not matched to a gene: 6. The CDR3 length is 15 residues. Germline V CDR1 and CDR2: SGHRS, YFSETQ. CDR3 DNA: TGCGCCAGCGGTAGCGGGAGATCAAACACCGGGGAGCTGTTTTTT. It is translated as CASGSGRSNTGELFF. Full variable domain (rest looked up from reference TRBV5-1 and TRBJ2-2): KAGVTQTPRYLIKTRGQQVTLSCSPISGHRSVSWYQQTPGQGLQFLFEYFSETQRNKGNFPGRFSGRQFSNSRSEMNVSTLELGDSALYLCASGSGRSNTGELFFGEGSRLTVL.

The chain is built from TRBV4-3 and TRBJ2-7; weak D call: TRBD2 (5 bases). The CDR3 extends over 16 amino acids. The V end lost 11 bases, the J end lost 6 bases, and 29 bases lay between the germline ends. CDR1 is LGHNA, CDR2 YSLEER, per germline. CDR3 sequence (DNA): TGCGCCTTGCTTTTGACTTTCAGGTCCTATCGGGGCGAGCAGTACTTC. Translation: CALLLTFRSYRGEQYF.

V usage is TRBV10-2 and J usage is TRBJ1-5, with D hard to call. Trimming shortened V by 2 bases and J by 7 bases, and 6 bases separated the two germline ends. Germline CDR1 WSHSY, CDR2 SAAADI. The length of the CDR3 is 12 residues. CDR3 sequence (DNA): TGCGCCAGCAGTGAGAAGGCGCAGCCCCAGCATTTT. This encodes CASSEKAQPQHF.

In its sample, this clone was seen a few times. V usage is TRBV2 and J usage is TRBJ1-1; possibly TRBD1 for D (5 bases). The CDR3 contains 17 residues. Trimming shortened V by 8 bases and J by 1 base, and 23 bases separated the two germline ends. Germline CDR1 reads SNHLY; CDR2 reads FYNNEI. The CDR3 region has the DNA TGTGCCAGCCCCCTCCCCTACGGACAACTGGGGAACACTGAAGCTTTCTTT. Protein: CASPLPYGQLGNTEAFF.

In its sample, this clone was seen a few times. The V and J genes are TRBV5-1 and TRBJ2-2; D gene unclear. Trimming pared 0 bases from V and 3 bases from J, leaving 3 bases between. The CDR3 runs 13 residues. In germline, CDR1 is SGHRS, CDR2 YFSETQ. The CDR3 protein is CASSLVDTGELFF. CDR3 nucleotide sequence: TGCGCCAGCAGCTTGGTAGACACCGGGGAGCTGTTTTTT.

The chain carries TRBV29-1 and TRBJ1-2; possible D gene TRBD1, 5 bases. V was clipped by 5 bases and J by 3 bases, with 10 bases between them. The CDR3 totals 12 residues. Germline V gene sequence: CDR1 SQVTM, CDR2 ANQGSEA. The CDR3: CSVLIGDYGYTF. In DNA form, the CDR3 reads TGCAGCGTTTTGATAGGGGACTATGGCTACACCTTC.

This clone occurred once. The rearrangement uses TRBV18 and TRBJ2-5; 8 positions match TRBD1. The V and J ends lost 4 bases and 2 bases, in that order; junction bases with no gene match: 6. CDR3 length equals 15 residues. Germline V gives CDR1 KGHSH, CDR2 LQKENI. The CDR3 nucleotides are TGTGCCAGCTCACGGGAGGACAGGGCTCAAGAGACCCAGTACTTC. Translating gives CASSREDRAQETQYF.

V gene TRBV28 combines with J gene TRBJ2-4; D call uncertain. The CDR3 is made up of 15 amino acids. Trimming shortened V by 5 bases and J by 0 bases, and 11 bases separated the two germline ends. The germline CDR1 and CDR2 sequences are MDHEN and SYDVKM. The CDR3 protein is CASSQTGPAKNIQYF. DNA for the CDR3: TGTGCCAGCAGTCAAACCGGGCCAGCCAAAAACATTCAGTACTTC.

J is TRBJ1-3 and V is TRBV7-2; 11 nucleotides line up with TRBD1. V dropped 5 bases and J dropped 8; count of bases not matched to a gene: 8. Germline loops: CDR1 SGHTA, CDR2 FQGNSA. The CDR3 is 15 amino acids. CDR3 protein: CASSLLGQGEDTIYF. For the CDR3, the DNA is TGTGCCAGCAGCCTCCTGGGACAGGGGGAGGACACCATATATTTT.

This clone was recorded a few times. The V gene is TRBV19, the J gene TRBJ2-2; D uncertain. Germline CDR1 reads LNHDA; CDR2 reads SQIVND (reference sequence). Trimming removed 10 bases from V and 0 bases from J, with 12 bases in between. The CDR3 is made up of 14 amino acids. CDR3 in DNA: TGTGCCACCAACTGGGCGGCGAACACCGGGGAGCTGTTTTTT. Its translation is CATNWAANTGELFF.

This chain connects TRBV29-1 to TRBJ1-5; D is perhaps TRBD1 (6 bases). The germline V gene has CDR1 SQVTM and CDR2 ANQGSEA. V lost 5 bases to trimming and J lost 5 bases, with 16 bases between them. CDR3 length: 14 residues. The CDR3 reads CSVSGGGQDQPQHF. In DNA form, the CDR3 reads TGCAGCGTTTCCGGGGGGGGGCAGGATCAGCCCCAGCATTTT.

This rearrangement joins TRBV7-2 to TRBJ2-5; D perhaps matches TRBD2 (6 bases). Deletions cut 1 base from V and 4 bases from J, with 10 bases between. Looked up from germline, CDR1 is SGHTA and CDR2 is FQGNSA. The CDR3 loop spans 14 amino acids. CDR3 nucleotide sequence: TGTGCCAGCAGCTTAGGGTCTAGCGCAGAGACCCAGTACTTC. It encodes CASSLGSSAETQYF.